Ten or more counts support the clone carrying this T cell receptor beta chain. Its target is unknown. The cDNA came from 5'RACE with 10-nucleotide random UMIs. From the 5' RACE reads, TCRdb called clonotypes with MiXCR, one entry per CDR3 protein. The sample has around 46,000 distinct CDR3 sequences, under 2% seen once. The CDR3 spans 15 residues. V lost 8 bases to trimming and J lost 4 bases; unmatched junction nucleotides: 8. The germline V gene has CDR1 SEHNR and CDR2 FQNEAQ (reference sequence). The sample belongs to a study of neurological immune-mediated disorders. General study findings and limits: No CDR3 amino acid sequences were shared by expanded clones across subjects, suggesting private repertoires in all groups.

Input material: PBMCs. This receptor was obtained from a woman between 40 and 50 years old with multiple sclerosis. The genes are TRBV7-9 and TRBJ2-5, with TRBD1 identical over 12 bases. DNA for the CDR3: TGTGCCAGCGGGCCGGGACAGGGGGCTGGAGAGACCCAGTACTTC. Its translation: CASGPGQGAGETQYF.